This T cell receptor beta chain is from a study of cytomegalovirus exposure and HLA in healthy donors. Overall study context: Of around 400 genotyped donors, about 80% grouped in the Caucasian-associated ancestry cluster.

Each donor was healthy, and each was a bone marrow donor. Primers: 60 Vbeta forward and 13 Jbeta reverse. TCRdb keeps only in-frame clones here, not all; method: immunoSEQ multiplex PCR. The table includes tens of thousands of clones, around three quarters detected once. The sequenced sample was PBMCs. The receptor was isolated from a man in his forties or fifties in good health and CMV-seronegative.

The CDR3 DNA is TGTGCCTGGAGCGCCAGGGCAGAAGCTTTCTTT. Residues: CAWSARAEAFF. The V call is TRBV30, the J call TRBJ1-1; tentative D call: TRBD1 (5 bases). CDR3 length equals 11 residues. The V gene lost 3 bases and the J gene lost 8 bases, with 10 bases spanning the gap. Germline values: CDR1 GTSNPN, CDR2 SVGIG (reference sequence). The full variable domain, in which reference TRBV30 and TRBJ1-1 provide the parts outside the CDR3, is SQTIHQWPATLVQPVGSPLSLECTVEGTSNPNLYWYRQAAGRGLQLLFYSVGIGQISSEVPQNLSASRPQDRQFILSSKKLLLSDSGFYLCAWSARAEAFFGQGTRLTVV.